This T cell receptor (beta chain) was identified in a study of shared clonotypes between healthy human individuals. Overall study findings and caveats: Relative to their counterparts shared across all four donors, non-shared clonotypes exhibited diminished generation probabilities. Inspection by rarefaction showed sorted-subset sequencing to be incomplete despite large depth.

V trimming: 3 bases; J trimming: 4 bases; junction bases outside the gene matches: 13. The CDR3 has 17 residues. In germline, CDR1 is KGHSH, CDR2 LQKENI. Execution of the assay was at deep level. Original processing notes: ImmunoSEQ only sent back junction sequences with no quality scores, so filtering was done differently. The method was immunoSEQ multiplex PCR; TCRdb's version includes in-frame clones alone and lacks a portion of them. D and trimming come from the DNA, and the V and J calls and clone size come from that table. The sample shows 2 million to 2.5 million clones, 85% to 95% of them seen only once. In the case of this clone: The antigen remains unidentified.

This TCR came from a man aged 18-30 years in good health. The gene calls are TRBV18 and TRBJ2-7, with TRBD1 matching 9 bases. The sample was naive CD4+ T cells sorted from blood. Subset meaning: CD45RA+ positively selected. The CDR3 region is CASSPTGTGTGAYEQYF. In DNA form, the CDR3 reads TGTGCCAGCTCACCTACTGGGACAGGGACGGGAGCGTACGAGCAGTACTTC.